These 17 T cell receptor beta chains originate from one sample sequenced in a study of tumor-infiltrating lymphocytes in primary liver carcinoma. Unsorted bulk tissue, about 19-30 mg of it, served as the source for co-extraction of RNA and DNA. Production of TCR beta cDNA used roughly 500 ng total RNA together with a constant-region primer. ARM-PCR was slightly modified, and three nested multiplex PCR rounds with it gave rise to the TCR beta libraries. For approximately 11 cycles apiece, the opening two PCR rounds ran with TRBV1-TRBV30 forward primers and a C-beta reverse primer. TCRdb passed the multiplex PCR reads through MiXCR, listing each CDR3 protein once. Among fewer than 150,000 distinct CDR3 sequences listed, 65% were seen once. The sequencing input was liver tumor tissue from sampling region 1. Subset noted: tumor region T1, superior pole. These receptors were collected from a woman aged 60 to 75 with primary liver carcinoma and hepatitis B virus infection.

This clonotype was detected ten times or more. The chain joins TRBV29-1 to TRBJ1-1; 7 positions match TRBD1. The CDR3 has 13 residues. Unmatched junction bases numbered 2, after V lost 4 bases and J lost 0 bases. Germline-derived CDR1 and CDR2 are SQVTM and ANQGSEA. As DNA, the CDR3 is TGCAGCGTTGCGGGACAGATGAACACTGAAGCTTTCTTT. Its protein is CSVAGQMNTEAFF.

As for this clonotype: The CDR3 carries no conserved terminal phenylalanine or tryptophan, so it likely arises from a read error. The rearrangement uses TRBV5-1 and TRBJ2-7, with a tentative D call TRBD2 (6 bases). Germline loops: CDR1 SGHRS, CDR2 YFSETQ. CDR3 size: 14 residues. CDR3 nucleotides: TGCGCCAGCAACTTGGGGGGAGACTCCTACGAGCAGTACCTC. Protein sequence: CASNLGGDSYEQYL.

This clonotype was found once. V and J are TRBV11-2 and TRBJ2-3; D perhaps matches TRBD1 (5 bases). Near its end, the DNA agrees better with TRBJ1-5, so the J call may be wrong. The CDR3 consists of 14 residues. Germline V CDR1 and CDR2: SGHAT, FQNNGV. CDR3 DNA: TGTGCCAGCAGCCCGGGACTCCCCATAAATACGCAGCATTTT. Translating gives CASSPGLPINTQHF.

The CDR3: CASRIQGAEAFF. The CDR3 DNA reads TGTGCCAGCAGGATACAGGGGGCTGAAGCTTTCTTT. The chain carries TRBV7-9 and TRBJ1-1; 8 bases line up with TRBD1. This CDR3 is built from 12 residues. Per the germline V gene, CDR1 is SEHNR and CDR2 is FQNEAQ (reference sequence). The V gene end was trimmed by 6 bases and the J gene end by 6 bases; junction bases not matched to a gene: 3.

The chain uses TRBV11-2 and TRBJ1-2; unclear D gene. The V end lost 2 bases, the J end lost 6 bases, and 10 bases lay between the germline ends. The CDR3 has 13 residues. CDR1 and CDR2 from the germline V gene are SGHAT and FQNNGV. The CDR3, as DNA: TGTGCCAGCAGCTTAAATCCGGGAGATGGCTACACCTTC. Translation gives CASSLNPGDGYTF.

This clonotype was recorded a few times. The genes are TRBV28 and TRBJ2-1, with D possibly TRBD2 on 6 matching bases. The CDR3 covers 15 residues. Trimming took off 7 bases at V and 7 bases at J, with 20 bases between the two ends. Germline CDR1 and CDR2: MDHEN and SYDVKM. CDR3 protein: CASILGGAGKNEQFF. The CDR3 DNA follows: TGTGCCAGCATCTTGGGAGGCGCGGGAAAAAATGAGCAGTTCTTC.

Note on this clonotype: The conserved final phenylalanine or tryptophan is absent from the CDR3, which likely points to a read error. CDR3 amino acids: CDSSQDRTSRNEQFL. In DNA, the CDR3 is TGTGACAGCAGCCAAGATAGGACTAGCCGCAATGAGCAGTTCCTC. The chain joins TRBV4-2 to TRBJ2-1; 8 positions agree with TRBD2. CDR1 is LGHNA, CDR2 YNFKEQ, per germline. The CDR3 has 15 residues.

A note on this clonotype: One junction end disagrees with the germline gene, perhaps due to a read error. The rearrangement links TRBV5-1 to TRBJ1-2; TRBD1 might be the D (5 bases). The CDR3 runs to 15 residues. Germline CDR1 SGHRS, CDR2 YFSETQ. The CDR3 DNA sequence: TGCGCCAACAGCCCCGGACAAGGTGGTCACTATGGCTACACCTTC. It yields the protein CANSPGQGGHYGYTF.

This clonotype was detected only once. The junction and the germline gene differ at one end; a read error may be behind it. The chain has TRBV11-1 and TRBJ2-3; D uncertain. Looked up from germline, CDR1 is SGHAT and CDR2 is FQDESV (reference sequence). The length of the CDR3 is 14 residues. For the CDR3, the DNA is TGTACCAGCAGCTTCCGGACGGGCACAGATACACAGTATTTT. It specifies CTSSFRTGTDTQYF.

Concerning this clonotype: Being one base from a much bigger clone, this may be a read error. The conserved phenylalanine or tryptophan normally closing the CDR3 is absent here, so this likely arose from a read error. The J gene is TRBJ1-1, the V gene TRBV5-1; TRBD1 is a possible D gene (5 bases). This CDR3 is built from 14 residues. Germline CDR1 SGHRS, CDR2 YFSETQ. V lost 1 base and J lost 2, with 9 bases in between. The CDR3 loop is CASSLIQGNTEAFL. CDR3 in DNA: TGCGCCAGCAGCTTGATTCAGGGAAACACTGAAGCTTTCTTA.

V usage is TRBV29-1 and J usage is TRBJ2-3; maybe TRBD1 (5 bases). CDR1 is SQVTM and CDR2 is ANQGSEA in the germline V gene. The length of the CDR3 is 12 residues. The V and J ends lost 8 bases and 5 bases respectively, with 14 bases between them. The DNA for the CDR3 is TGCAGCCTGACGACAGTGGGAGATACGCAGTATTTT. Translated, it gives CSLTTVGDTQYF.

Comments on this clonotype: An end of the junction does not agree with germline; a read error may underlie this. This chain joins TRBV12-3 or TRBV12-4 and TRBJ1-6; D remains unclear. The CDR3 is 13 amino acids. The CDR3 protein is CAISSTRVSPLHF. CDR3 nucleotides: TGTGCCATCAGTTCTACAAGGGTTTCACCCCTCCACTTT.

A note on this clonotype: The CDR3 end shows no conserved phenylalanine or tryptophan, and so a read error is likely. The genes are TRBV11-2 and TRBJ2-7; D remains unclear. Germline-derived CDR1 and CDR2 are SGHAT and FQNNGV. This CDR3 region has 12 residues. The CDR3 bases are TGTGCCAACAGCTTAAGTCCCGGCGAGCAGTACTCC. Protein product: CANSLSPGEQYS.

Many counts were recorded for this clonotype. The rearrangement uses TRBV29-1 and TRBJ2-3; D possibly matches TRBD1 or TRBD2 (6 bases each). In germline, CDR1 is SQVTM, CDR2 ANQGSEA. V was shortened by 2 bases and J by 1 base, with 16 bases between the two germline ends. This CDR3 is 16 amino acids long. The CDR3 reads CSVEHGGGRRTDTQYF. In DNA form, the CDR3 reads TGCAGCGTTGAACACGGAGGGGGGCGGCGCACAGATACGCAGTATTTT.

On this clonotype: This likely comes from a read error, as the CDR3 has no conserved phenylalanine or tryptophan at its end. V usage is TRBV5-1 and J usage is TRBJ2-7; TRBD2 matches at 13 bases. Germline CDR1 and CDR2: SGHRS and YFSETQ. This CDR3 region has 16 residues. The CDR3 nucleotides read TGCGCCAGCAGCCTGGGACTAGCGGGACTCTCCTATGAGCAGTACCTC. Translating it yields CASSLGLAGLSYEQYL.

As regards this clonotype: The missing conserved phenylalanine or tryptophan at the end of this CDR3 makes a read error likely. The chain carries TRBV29-1 and TRBJ2-3; 8 bases align to TRBD2. The CDR3 runs 13 residues. In germline, CDR1 is SQVTM, CDR2 ANQGSEA. The CDR3 sequence is CSVGLALTDTQYL. The DNA for the CDR3 is TGTAGCGTTGGACTAGCCCTCACAGATACGCAGTATTTA.

Turning to this clonotype: Sequence at one end of the junction differs from germline and may be a read error. V is TRBV4-2 and J is TRBJ2-5, with 7 bases matching TRBD1. This CDR3 contains 16 residues. Germline loops: CDR1 LGHNA, CDR2 YNFKEQ. CDR3 in DNA: TGTGTCAGCAGCCAAGGCCTCGTGGACACAGGGGAGACGCAGTACTTC. Amino acids: CVSSQGLVDTGETQYF.